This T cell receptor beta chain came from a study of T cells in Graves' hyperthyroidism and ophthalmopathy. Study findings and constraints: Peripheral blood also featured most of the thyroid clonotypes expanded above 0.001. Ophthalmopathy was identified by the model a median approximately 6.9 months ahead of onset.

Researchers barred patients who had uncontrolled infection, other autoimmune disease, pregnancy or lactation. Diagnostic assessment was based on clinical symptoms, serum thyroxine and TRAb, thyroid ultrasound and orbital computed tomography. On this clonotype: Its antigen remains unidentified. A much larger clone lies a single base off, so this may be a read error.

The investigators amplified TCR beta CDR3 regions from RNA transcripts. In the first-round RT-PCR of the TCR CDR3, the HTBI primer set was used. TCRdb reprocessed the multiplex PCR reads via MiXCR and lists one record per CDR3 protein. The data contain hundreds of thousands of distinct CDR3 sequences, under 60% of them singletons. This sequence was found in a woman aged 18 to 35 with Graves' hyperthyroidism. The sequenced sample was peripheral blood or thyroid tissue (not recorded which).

The CDR3 DNA reads as TGTGCCATCAGATCAACAGGGGAATCACCCCTCCACTTT. Amino acids: CAIRSTGESPLHF. The chain uses TRBV10-3 and TRBJ1-6, with 7 bases fitting TRBD1. Germline lookup yields CDR1 ENHRY and CDR2 SYGVKD. Germline trimming cut 6 bases from V and 10 bases from J; bases unmatched to any gene: 6. This CDR3 has 13 residues.